The clone carrying this TCR beta chain is labeled as medium-sized. Its antigen is unknown. The sample belongs to a study of circulating CD8 cells and anti-PD-1 response in melanoma. As for the study in general: Patients received intravenous nivolumab, 3 mg/kg, every 2 weeks. Study outcomes and limitations: Diversity ranked highest in DNEG and lowest in TIGIT subsets. Published repertoire comparisons used only baseline and M1 samples from a small cohort with few responders. Generally, no replicate experiments were performed.

Germline CDR1 reads LNHDA; CDR2 reads SQIVND (reference sequence). The length of the CDR3 is 15 residues. V lost 4 bases and J lost 5, with 17 bases in between. From live CD3+CD8+TCRalphabeta+ cells, four PD-1 and/or TIGIT subsets were sorted. Using 15 ng of total RNA, TCR libraries were made with the QIAseq Immune Repertoire TCR panel. TCRdb itself ran the reads through MiXCR, one entry per CDR3 protein. This table holds approximately 1,000 distinct CDR3 sequences, just over 9.5% found once. Here the sequenced sample was CD8+ T cells from PBMCs, taken at baseline or after one month of anti-PD-1 therapy (not recorded which). J is TRBJ2-5 and V is TRBV19; D possibly corresponds to TRBD1 (7 bases). This sequence originates from a human donor with melanoma. CDR3 amino acids: CASSRWTGAGETQYF. The DNA for the CDR3 is TGTGCCAGTAGTAGGTGGACAGGCGCGGGGGAGACCCAGTACTTC.